Presented here are 29 T cell receptor beta chains from one specimen sequenced in a study of cytomegalovirus exposure and HLA in healthy donors. Primers included in the PCR were 60 Vbeta and 13 Jbeta primers. TCRdb's copy holds only in-frame clones and misses some; the assay was immunoSEQ multiplex PCR. The table lists about 180,000 clones, under 80% of them singletons. Sequenced: PBMCs. The receptors come from a woman aged 30 to 39 in good health and CMV-seropositive.

V usage is TRBV5-4 and J usage is TRBJ2-5; 8 positions agree with TRBD2. The CDR3 covers 18 residues. With 0 bases clipped from V and 4 bases from J, the junction kept 14 bases outside the gene matches. Germline CDR1 SGHNT, CDR2 YYREEE (reference sequence). The CDR3 DNA sequence: TGTGCCAGCAGCTTGGTCCGGGGGGGCCTACGGGCTCCAGAGACCCAGTACTTC. Protein sequence: CASSLVRGGLRAPETQYF.

The sample holds one count of this clone. J is TRBJ2-7 and V is TRBV5-4; D is unresolved. V lost 3 bases to trimming and J lost 0 bases, with 13 bases between them. The CDR3 extends over 15 amino acids. CDR1 SGHNT and CDR2 YYREEE come from the germline V gene (reference sequence). The CDR3 DNA follows: TGTGCCAGCAGCTCTTACCGAGCCACCTCCTACGAGCAGTACTTC. This encodes CASSSYRATSYEQYF. Using reference TRBV5-4 and TRBJ2-7 for the parts outside the CDR3, the full variable domain is ETGVTQSPTHLIKTRGQQVTLRCSSQSGHNTVSWYQQALGQGPQFIFQYYREEENGRGNFPPRFSGLQFPNYSSELNVNALELDDSALYLCASSSYRATSYEQYFGPGTRLTVT.

This chain links TRBV7-3 with TRBJ2-2; TRBD1 matches 7 bases. Trimming at V came to 5 bases and at J to 0 bases, leaving 6 bases not matched to a gene. The CDR3 has 16 residues. Germline lookup yields CDR1 SGHTA and CDR2 FQGTGA. The CDR3 loop is CASSLRGGTNTGELFF. The DNA for the CDR3 is TGTGCCAGCAGCCTTAGAGGGGGCACGAACACCGGGGAGCTGTTTTTT.

This clone was observed a handful of times. The V gene is TRBV5-1, the J gene TRBJ2-3; no reliable D call. Germline V gene sequence: CDR1 SGHRS, CDR2 YFSETQ. This CDR3 contains 16 residues. Trimming shortened V by 0 bases and J by 0 bases, and 11 bases separated the two germline ends. The CDR3 here is CASSLAIRSSTDTQYF. CDR3 in DNA: TGCGCCAGCAGCTTGGCGATTCGGTCGAGCACAGATACGCAGTATTTT. The full variable domain, completed using reference TRBV5-1 and TRBJ2-3, is KAGVTQTPRYLIKTRGQQVTLSCSPISGHRSVSWYQQTPGQGLQFLFEYFSETQRNKGNFPGRFSGRQFSNSRSEMNVSTLELGDSALYLCASSLAIRSSTDTQYFGPGTRLTVL.

This chain joins TRBV6-6 and TRBJ2-5, with D tentatively TRBD2 (6 bases). The CDR3 is 14 amino acids. The V end was cut by 6 bases, the J end by 0 bases, with 11 bases between. CDR1 and CDR2 (germline): MNHNY, SVGAGI (reference sequence). DNA for the CDR3: TGTGCCAGCAGCCGCGGGACGGACCAAGAGACCCAGTACTTC. Translating it yields CASSRGTDQETQYF.

The chain couples TRBV4-3 to TRBJ2-1; 8 bases agree with TRBD2. Per germline, CDR1 LGHNA and CDR2 YSLEER. The CDR3 is made up of 16 amino acids. After removal of 0 bases from V and 3 bases from J, the junction contained 4 bases not matched to a gene. In nucleotides, the CDR3 is TGCGCCAGCAGCCAAGATCGGGGGGGAGACTACAATGAGCAGTTCTTC. Translation: CASSQDRGGDYNEQFF.

V usage is TRBV18 and J usage is TRBJ2-7, with TRBD1 matching 9 bases. Germline V lookup: CDR1 KGHSH, CDR2 LQKENI. J gave up 2 bases and V 5 bases, and 4 bases lay outside the gene matches. The length of the CDR3 is 14 residues. CDR3 bases: TGTGCCAGCTCAGCCGGACAGGGGACCTACGAGCAGTACTTC. Translation gives CASSAGQGTYEQYF.

V usage is TRBV6-1 and J usage is TRBJ2-7, with 9 bases aligning to TRBD2. Germline trimming cut 2 bases from V and 7 bases from J; bases unmatched to any gene: 6. Germline CDR1 reads MNHNS; CDR2 reads SASEGT. The CDR3 totals 14 residues. CDR3 bases: TGTGCCAGCAGTGAAAGGTCGGCGGGGGGGGAGCAGTACTTC. Translating it yields CASSERSAGGEQYF.

The chain's CDR3 is CASSYVTGEPLHF. The CDR3 region has the DNA TGTGCCAGCAGTTACGTCACCGGGGAACCCCTCCACTTT. This chain joins TRBV6-6 and TRBJ1-6; D is unresolved. The length of the CDR3 is 13 residues. CDR1 MNHNY and CDR2 SVGAGI come from the germline V gene (reference sequence). The germline V and J ends were trimmed by 2 bases and 12 bases, with 11 bases remaining between them.

The genes are TRBV4-1 and TRBJ2-2, with 9 bases lining up with TRBD1. Germline V gene data show CDR1 as MGHRA and CDR2 as YSYEKL. The CDR3 runs to 15 residues. The ends lost 2 bases at V and 9 bases at J; junction bases unmatched: 7. The CDR3 DNA sequence: TGCGCCAGCAGCCAATTTGGGACAGGGTTCCGGGAGCTGTTTTTT. It translates to CASSQFGTGFRELFF.

The rearrangement uses TRBV5-4 and TRBJ2-6; TRBD2 agrees at 9 bases. Germline CDR1 is SGHNT and CDR2 is YYREEE (reference sequence). CDR3 length: 14 amino acids. Losses at the gene ends were 2 bases for V and 10 bases for J; bases not matched to a gene: 4. CDR3 protein: CASSLVAGENVLTF. The DNA of the CDR3 is TGTGCCAGCAGCTTAGTAGCGGGGGAAAACGTCCTGACTTTC.

The sample holds a few counts of this clone. The chain uses TRBV7-2 and TRBJ2-3; no clear D gene. Germline V lookup: CDR1 SGHTA, CDR2 FQGNSA. V gave up 3 bases and J gave up 6 bases, with 7 bases separating them. The CDR3 has 12 amino acids. The CDR3 coding sequence is TGTGCCAGCAGCTTGGTCCGGGATACGCAGTATTTT. Protein product: CASSLVRDTQYF.

The J gene is TRBJ2-7, the V gene TRBV7-9; TRBD1 is a possible D gene (6 bases). Trimming took 2 bases from V and 3 from J, leaving 8 bases between them. Per germline, CDR1 SEHNR and CDR2 FQNEAQ (reference sequence). The CDR3 is 13 amino acids. The CDR3 nucleotides read TGTGCCAGCAGCTTAACAGGGAACTACGAGCAGTACTTC. It translates to CASSLTGNYEQYF.

This clone occurred a few times. The genes are TRBV19 and TRBJ1-5, with D maybe TRBD1 (6 bases). Germline assignment: CDR1 LNHDA and CDR2 SQIVND (reference sequence). Trimming cost V 5 bases and J 4 bases, with 9 bases left between them. The CDR3 covers 13 residues. The CDR3 DNA reads TGTGCCAGTAGTCCCACAGGGAATCAGCCCCAGCATTTT. Its translation: CASSPTGNQPQHF. The variable domain in full, with the rest retrieved from reference TRBV19 and TRBJ1-5, is DGGITQSPKYLFRKEGQNVTLSCEQNLNHDAMYWYRQDPGQGLRLIYYSQIVNDFQKGDIAEGYSVSREKKESFPLTVTSAQKNPTAFYLCASSPTGNQPQHFGDGTRLSIL.

The chain carries TRBV7-8 and TRBJ2-1; no reliable D call. With 5 bases removed from V and 4 bases from J, the gap between germline ends came to 12 bases. Per the germline V gene, CDR1 is SGHVS and CDR2 is FQNEAQ. The CDR3 length is 14 residues. CDR3 in amino acids: CASSLRGSYNEQFF. The CDR3 nucleotides read TGTGCCAGCAGCCTAAGAGGTAGTTACAATGAGCAGTTCTTC. The full variable domain, in which reference TRBV7-8 and TRBJ2-1 provide the parts outside the CDR3, is GAGVSQSPRYKVAKRGQDVALRCDPISGHVSLFWYQQALGQGPEFLTYFQNEAQLDKSGLPSDRFFAERPEGSVSTLKIQRTQQEDSAVYLCASSLRGSYNEQFFGPGTRLTVL.

The chain employs TRBV6-4 and TRBJ2-7; tentatively, D is TRBD2 (5 bases). Trimming left V 2 bases short and J 4 bases short, with 18 bases between. Looked up from germline, CDR1 is MRHNA and CDR2 is SNTAGT. The CDR3 has 16 amino acids. CDR3 sequence (DNA): TGTGCCAGCAGTGACCCCCCTCGGGAAGGGCGGTACGAGCAGTACTTC. Protein product: CASSDPPREGRYEQYF.

In its sample, this clone was seen once. The V and J genes are TRBV7-2 and TRBJ1-4; D unclear. The CDR3 is 16 residues long. With 2 bases removed from V and 6 bases from J, the gap between germline ends came to 16 bases. CDR1 and CDR2 from the germline V gene are SGHTA and FQGNSA. The CDR3 DNA reads TGTGCCAGCAGCTTATTCCCGGGATTCGGGGATGAAAAACTGTTTTTT. The encoded protein is CASSLFPGFGDEKLFF.

The rearrangement links TRBV4-1 to TRBJ2-5; 9 nucleotides align to TRBD1. Germline trimming cut 5 bases from V and 2 bases from J; bases unmatched to any gene: 6. The CDR3 contains 15 residues. The germline V gene encodes CDR1 MGHRA and CDR2 YSYEKL. CDR3 in amino acids: CASSSRDRDQETQYF. CDR3 DNA: TGCGCCAGCAGCTCGAGGGACAGGGATCAAGAGACCCAGTACTTC.

A single count supports this clone. The same CDR3 arises from other DNA sequences in this sample as well. The rearrangement joins TRBV9 to TRBJ2-7; D unclear. CDR3 length: 11 amino acids. Germline loops: CDR1 SGDLS, CDR2 YYNGEE. The V end lost 3 bases, the J end lost 3 bases, and 4 bases lay between the germline ends. Here the CDR3 reads CASSDNYEQYF. CDR3 nucleotides: TGTGCCAGCAGCGATAACTACGAGCAGTACTTC.

This chain links TRBV6-1 with TRBJ2-1, with 16 nucleotides matching TRBD2. CDR3 length equals 18 residues. Trimming cost V 1 base and J 3 bases; bases outside gene matches: 3. CDR1 and CDR2 from the germline V gene are MNHNS and SASEGT. The CDR3 region has the DNA TGTGCCAGCAGTGAAGAGGGACTAGCGGGGGGGAACTACAATGAGCAGTTCTTC. Amino acid sequence: CASSEEGLAGGNYNEQFF.

The chain combines TRBV4-3 with TRBJ2-2; no clear D gene. CDR3 size: 17 residues. Germline CDR1 is LGHNA and CDR2 is YSLEER. V dropped 0 bases and J dropped 3 bases, with 14 bases sitting between them. CDR3 sequence reads: CASSQDRSRLYTGELFF. CDR3 nucleotide sequence: TGCGCCAGCAGCCAAGACCGGAGCCGACTCTACACCGGGGAGCTGTTTTTT.

The chain couples TRBV19 to TRBJ2-5; D is perhaps TRBD1 (5 bases). This CDR3 spans 13 amino acids. The germline V gene has CDR1 LNHDA and CDR2 SQIVND (reference sequence). V was cut by 8 bases and J by 0 bases, with 10 bases left in between. The CDR3 protein is CASGRAYQETQYF. CDR3 nucleotide sequence: TGTGCCAGTGGCAGGGCGTACCAAGAGACCCAGTACTTC. Full variable domain (remainder filled in from reference TRBV19 and TRBJ2-5): DGGITQSPKYLFRKEGQNVTLSCEQNLNHDAMYWYRQDPGQGLRLIYYSQIVNDFQKGDIAEGYSVSREKKESFPLTVTSAQKNPTAFYLCASGRAYQETQYFGPGTRLLVL.

The V call is TRBV11-3, the J call TRBJ2-7, with 12 positions matching TRBD1. V was pared by 5 bases and J by 5 bases, with 4 bases of the junction left unmatched. This CDR3 is built from 14 residues. CDR1 and CDR2 (germline): SGHNT, YENEEA. The CDR3 region has the DNA TGTGCCAGCAGCCCGGGACAGGGGGCCAACGAGCAGTACTTC. It is translated as CASSPGQGANEQYF.

V is TRBV25-1 and J is TRBJ1-1; 10 nucleotides match TRBD1. J gave up 3 bases and V 3 bases, and 10 bases lay outside the gene matches. CDR1 is MGHDK, CDR2 SYGVNS, per germline. The CDR3 length is 17 residues. The CDR3 bases are TGTGCCAGCAGTGAGACAGGGGGACAGGGGATGGACACTGAAGCTTTCTTT. It yields the protein CASSETGGQGMDTEAFF. Together with reference TRBV25-1 and TRBJ1-1, the CDR3 gives the full variable domain: EADIYQTPRYLVIGTGKKITLECSQTMGHDKMYWYQQDPGMELHLIHYSYGVNSTEKGDLSSESTVSRIRTEHFPLTLESARPSHTSQYLCASSETGGQGMDTEAFFGQGTRLTVV.

This clone was observed a few times. This chain links TRBV9 with TRBJ2-5, with 10 bases lining up with TRBD2. The J segment lost 4 bases and the V segment lost 3 bases, leaving 9 bases of the junction unmatched. This CDR3 spans 16 amino acids. Germline V lookup: CDR1 SGDLS, CDR2 YYNGEE. The CDR3 DNA is TGTGCCAGCAGCGGGGGTGGAGCGGGGGGGATAGAGACCCAGTACTTC. Encoded protein: CASSGGGAGGIETQYF.

This clone was counted only a few times. The chain uses TRBV2 and TRBJ1-1, with 9 positions matching TRBD1. The J segment lost 0 bases and the V segment lost 6 bases, leaving 8 bases of the junction unmatched. CDR3 length: 16 amino acids. Germline CDR1 reads SNHLY; CDR2 reads FYNNEI. CDR3 coding DNA: TGTGCCAGCAGGAAGACAGGGGGAAGATTGAACACTGAAGCTTTCTTT. This gives the protein CASRKTGGRLNTEAFF. Looking up the rest from reference TRBV2 and TRBJ1-1 gives the full variable domain: EPEVTQTPSHQVTQMGQEVILRCVPISNHLYFYWYRQILGQKVEFLVSFYNNEISEKSEIFDDQFSVERPDGSNFTLKIRSTKLEDSAMYFCASRKTGGRLNTEAFFGQGTRLTVV.

V is TRBV19 and J is TRBJ2-2, with TRBD2 identical over 15 bases. This CDR3 comprises 17 residues. From germline, CDR1 is LNHDA and CDR2 SQIVND (reference sequence). The junction had 5 bases not matched to a gene; V was cut back by 4 bases and J by 5 bases. Here the CDR3 DNA reads TGTGCCAGTAGTAGGACTAGCGGGGGGGCTCGGACCGGGGAGCTGTTTTTT. Its translation is CASSRTSGGARTGELFF.

DNA of the CDR3: TGTGCCAGCAGCTCACAAGGGGACTCTTCGCGGGAGCAGTTCTTC. It specifies CASSSQGDSSREQFF. This chain links TRBV7-2 with TRBJ2-1, with D perhaps matching TRBD2 (6 bases). The germline V gene has CDR1 SGHTA and CDR2 FQGNSA. Trimming pared 4 bases from V and 10 bases from J, leaving 20 bases between. The CDR3 is 15 amino acids.

A few counts support this clone. The J gene is TRBJ1-1, the V gene TRBV27; possibly TRBD1 for D (6 bases). V lost 7 bases to trimming and J lost 1 base, with 13 bases between them. The germline CDR1 and CDR2 sequences are MNHEY and SMNVEV (reference sequence). CDR3 length: 14 amino acids. For the CDR3, the DNA is TGTGCCAGCATGAGGCAGGGGCGGAACACTGAAGCTTTCTTT. Translation gives CASMRQGRNTEAFF.